The clone carrying this T cell receptor beta chain was found once. Its antigen remains unidentified. The table came from immunoSEQ multiplex PCR; TCRdb's copy has only in-frame clones and leaves some out. The profile shows around 150,000 clones, around 90% of them singletons. Trimming pared 3 bases from V and 0 bases from J, leaving 11 bases between. The CDR3 has 16 amino acids. Per the germline V gene, CDR1 is KGHSH and CDR2 is LQKENI. This sample was included in a study of T cell responses to AZD1222 COVID-19 vaccine. The study's findings and limits: The repertoires were collected only after the peak T cell response.

This specimen consisted of peripheral blood, obtained 28 days after the second AZD1222 dose. J is TRBJ2-2 and V is TRBV18; a weak D match, TRBD1 (6 bases). This TCR was sampled from an adult who received the AZD1222 COVID-19 vaccine. The DNA of the CDR3 is TGTGCCAGCTCACCGCGCGAGGGGGCGAACACCGGGGAGCTGTTTTTT. Translated: CASSPREGANTGELFF.